The 20 T cell receptor beta chains reported below all come from one sample, sequenced in a study of T cell repertoires in cytomegalovirus infection. TCRdb reprocessed the reads via MiXCR and lists one record per CDR3 protein. The sample shows about 300,000 distinct CDR3 sequences, about 9.2% of them seen only once. Sequencing was performed on PBMCs. Every receptor here comes from a human donor in good health (CMV status not recorded). Some clones in this sample may be carry-over from other donors' samples.

Ten or more counts support this clonotype. This chain uses TRBV7-8 with TRBJ2-2; the match to TRBD2 covers 9 bases. Germline V gene sequence: CDR1 SGHVS, CDR2 FQNEAQ. J gave up 0 bases and V 6 bases, and 8 bases lay outside the gene matches. This CDR3 has 17 amino acids. The CDR3 coding sequence is TGTGCCAGCAGGAGTGGGCGGGGGGGCCCGAACACCGGGGAGCTGTTTTTT. The encoded protein is CASRSGRGGPNTGELFF.

This clonotype was counted many times. V gene TRBV7-9 combines with J gene TRBJ1-1, with D possibly matching TRBD1 (5 bases). Germline-derived CDR1 and CDR2 are SEHNR and FQNEAQ (reference sequence). The ends were cut back, 4 bases at V and 5 bases at J, with 14 bases in the middle. The CDR3 loop spans 14 amino acids. CDR3 in DNA: TGTGCCAGCAGCTCGGGACTGGGGGGGACTGAAGCTTTCTTT. Amino acids: CASSSGLGGTEAFF.

In regard to this clonotype: A much larger clonotype is one base distant, so this may be a read error. No conserved phenylalanine or tryptophan ends this CDR3, so it is likely a read error. The rearrangement uses TRBV29-1 and TRBJ1-4, with 9 bases lining up with TRBD1. Per the germline V gene, CDR1 is SQVTM and CDR2 is ANQGSEA. V dropped 6 bases and J dropped 2; count of bases not matched to a gene: 7. CDR3 length equals 15 residues. CDR3 coding DNA: TGCAGCGTCGTGGACAGGGGAGAGACTAATGAAAAACTGTTTTTA. It codes for CSVVDRGETNEKLFL.

This clonotype occurred many times. V gene TRBV7-8 combines with J gene TRBJ2-5; perhaps D is TRBD1 or TRBD2 (7 bases each). Germline CDR1 reads SGHVS; CDR2 reads FQNEAQ. The CDR3 totals 15 residues. V was cut by 1 base and J by 5 bases, with 14 bases left in between. CDR3 sequence: CASSLGGQGGETQYF. CDR3 DNA: TGTGCCAGCAGCTTAGGGGGTCAGGGGGGGGAGACCCAGTACTTC.

Remarks on this clonotype: A much larger clone differs by one base, so this may be a read error. The CDR3 region is CASSESQTEAFF. CDR3 nucleotide sequence: TGTGCCAGCAGTGAATCCCAGACTGAAGCTTTCTTT. This rearrangement joins TRBV2 to TRBJ1-1; unclear D gene. The germline CDR1 and CDR2 sequences are SNHLY and FYNNEI. The CDR3 is 12 amino acids. V gave up 2 bases and J gave up 5 bases, with 6 bases separating them.

This clonotype was observed a single time. The genes are TRBV5-4 and TRBJ2-1; TRBD2 is a possible D gene (5 bases). Germline V gene lookup returns CDR1 SGHNT and CDR2 YYREEE (reference sequence). The ends were cut back, 4 bases at V and 3 bases at J, with 11 bases in the middle. The CDR3 contains 14 residues. The DNA for the CDR3 is TGTGCCAGCAGCAACGGACTCGGCTACAATGAGCAGTTCTTC. The encoded protein is CASSNGLGYNEQFF.

The rearrangement joins TRBV11-3 to TRBJ2-1; TRBD1 aligns across 8 bases. Trimming took 5 bases from V and 10 from J; bases not matched to a gene: 4. The CDR3 covers 12 residues. CDR1 and CDR2 from the germline V gene are SGHNT and YENEEA. CDR3 region: CASSPGGREQFF. The DNA for the CDR3 is TGTGCCAGCAGCCCAGGGGGCAGAGAGCAGTTCTTC.

The chain has TRBV2 and TRBJ1-6, with 7 bases identical to TRBD1. There are 15 residues in the CDR3. V shed 3 bases and J 9 bases; nucleotides not matched to a gene: 8. Germline V gives CDR1 SNHLY, CDR2 FYNNEI. CDR3 nucleotide sequence: TGTGCCAGCAGTGAGGGGGACAGTGCGCGTTCACCCCTCCACTTT. The encoded protein is CASSEGDSARSPLHF.

The table lists this clonotype with many counts. The chain combines TRBV7-2 with TRBJ2-1, with D maybe TRBD2 (5 bases). The length of the CDR3 is 13 residues. Germline-derived CDR1 and CDR2 are SGHTA and FQGNSA. Between the trimmed V and J ends, which lost 1 base and 8 bases, there was a span of 9 bases. CDR3 loop: CASSLGGQDEQFF. DNA for the CDR3: TGTGCCAGCAGCTTAGGAGGGCAGGATGAGCAGTTCTTC.

Ten or more counts support this clonotype. This chain joins TRBV11-1 and TRBJ2-7, with D unclear. V lost 4 bases, J lost 3 bases, and 13 bases lay in between. CDR1 is SGHAT, CDR2 FQDESV, per germline (reference sequence). The CDR3 has 14 amino acids. CDR3 loop: CASSSNTKHYEQYV. CDR3 sequence (DNA): TGTGCCAGCAGCTCCAACACCAAACACTACGAGCAGTACGTC.

This clonotype occurred many times. As DNA, the CDR3 is TGCGCCAGCAGCTCTATGACAGATAACTATGGCTACACCTTC. This codes for CASSSMTDNYGYTF. The chain recombines TRBV5-1 with TRBJ1-2; TRBD1 might be the D (5 bases). CDR3 length: 14 residues. Germline V lookup: CDR1 SGHRS, CDR2 YFSETQ. V was trimmed by 3 bases and J by 1 base, leaving 10 bases between them.

There are many counts of this clonotype. The chain joins TRBV6-2 or TRBV6-3 to TRBJ2-1; tentative D call: TRBD1 (5 bases). The germline V and J ends were trimmed by 5 bases and 1 base, with 15 bases remaining between them. The CDR3 loop spans 16 amino acids. Looked up from germline, CDR1 is MNHEY and CDR2 is SVGEGT. This CDR3 reads CASSAISGLSYNEQFF. The CDR3, as DNA: TGTGCCAGCAGTGCTATTTCAGGGTTGTCCTACAATGAGCAGTTCTTC.

In its sample, this clonotype was seen many times. V gene TRBV29-1 combines with J gene TRBJ2-5, with 7 bases that match TRBD1. V lost 4 bases, J lost 2 bases, and 19 bases stayed unmatched. CDR3 length: 18 amino acids. Per germline, CDR1 SQVTM and CDR2 ANQGSEA. The CDR3 nucleotides are TGCAGCGTTGTTCCAGGTGGGGGATACAGGGGATTTCAAGAGACCCAGTACTTC. This encodes CSVVPGGGYRGFQETQYF.

In its sample, this clonotype was seen many times. The genes are TRBV7-2 and TRBJ2-1; 10 bases match TRBD2. The germline V gene has CDR1 SGHTA and CDR2 FQGNSA. The ends lost 1 base at V and 12 bases at J; junction bases unmatched: 6. The CDR3 covers 14 residues. The DNA of the CDR3 is TGTGCCAGCAGCTTAGGGCTAGCGGGGGCCCCGCAGTTCTTC. As protein: CASSLGLAGAPQFF.

This clonotype has at least ten counts. This chain joins TRBV7-8 and TRBJ2-5; a weak D match, TRBD1 (6 bases). Per germline, CDR1 SGHVS and CDR2 FQNEAQ. The CDR3 runs 14 residues. Trimming pared 5 bases from V and 5 bases from J, leaving 15 bases between. CDR3 sequence: CASSAAGVRETQYF. The CDR3 nucleotides are TGTGCCAGCAGCGCCGCAGGGGTCAGGGAGACCCAGTACTTC.

The chain couples TRBV5-1 to TRBJ2-3; TRBD1 might be the D (7 bases). Per germline, CDR1 SGHRS and CDR2 YFSETQ. The CDR3 has 16 amino acids. Between the trimmed V and J ends, which lost 2 bases and 2 bases, there was a span of 15 bases. CDR3 amino acids: CASSLQGRGSTDTQYF. CDR3 sequence (DNA): TGCGCCAGCAGCTTACAGGGGCGGGGTTCCACAGATACGCAGTATTTT.

This clonotype was picked up many times. This chain joins TRBV11-2 and TRBJ2-5; no clear D gene. This CDR3 has 14 amino acids. V was cut by 6 bases and J by 1 base, with 12 bases left in between. Germline V lookup: CDR1 SGHAT, CDR2 FQNNGV. The CDR3 spells CASSSGSGQETQYF. In nucleotides, the CDR3 is TGTGCCAGCAGTTCTGGATCAGGCCAAGAGACCCAGTACTTC.

There are many counts of this clonotype. This chain joins TRBV7-2 and TRBJ2-7, with TRBD2 matching 10 bases. The junction had 14 bases not matched to a gene; V was cut back by 6 bases and J by 6 bases. Per the germline V gene, CDR1 is SGHTA and CDR2 is FQGNSA. The CDR3 spans 16 residues. The CDR3 DNA is TGTGCCAGCAGTTTCCTTAGCGGGGGGCCCCTGGGCGAGCAGTACTTC. This gives the protein CASSFLSGGPLGEQYF.

Regarding this clonotype: A much larger clone is a single base away; this may be a read error. The gene calls are TRBV6-2 or TRBV6-3 and TRBJ2-1, with D possibly being TRBD2 (6 bases). CDR1 and CDR2 from the germline V gene are MNHEY and SVGEGT. CDR3 size: 15 residues. The V gene lost 6 bases and the J gene lost 10 bases, with 22 bases spanning the gap. This CDR3 is CASRISGLRPGEQFF. CDR3 nucleotides: TGTGCCAGCAGGATCTCGGGACTCCGCCCCGGCGAGCAGTTCTTC.

Ten or more counts support this clonotype. The chain uses TRBV12-3 or TRBV12-4 and TRBJ1-1, with a tentative D call TRBD1 (5 bases). This CDR3 is built from 13 residues. V lost 5 bases, J lost 11 bases, and 18 bases lay in between. CDR3 in DNA: TGTGCCAGCAGTCCCGGGACTGCGGATAAGGCTTTCTTT. Protein: CASSPGTADKAFF.